The next 28 T cell receptor beta chains were all read from a single sample in a study of shared clonotypes between healthy human individuals. Assay used: immunoSEQ multiplex PCR; TCRdb lists only in-frame clones, some missing. The sample comprises roughly 400,000 clones, 95% to 97% of which are singletons, and around 0.3% rests with the top ten. The sequenced material came from memory CD8+ T cells sorted from blood. Subset of the sample: CD45RO+ cells pooled with CCR7-negative TemRA cells. Source of these receptors: a man in his thirties or forties in good health.

J is TRBJ2-1 and V is TRBV19; no clear D gene. Germline V gene data show CDR1 as LNHDA and CDR2 as SQIVND (reference sequence). Trimming shortened V by 0 bases and J by 7 bases, and 13 bases separated the two germline ends. CDR3 length: 15 amino acids. The CDR3 reads CASSIDRSPSNEQFF. The CDR3 DNA reads as TGTGCCAGTAGTATAGATCGGAGCCCCTCAAATGAGCAGTTCTTC.

This clone was seen a few times. The genes are TRBV19 and TRBJ2-2; 7 bases map to TRBD1. The V and J ends lost 6 bases and 0 bases, in that order; junction bases with no gene match: 7. In germline, CDR1 is LNHDA, CDR2 SQIVND (reference sequence). The CDR3 covers 16 residues. The CDR3 DNA follows: TGTGCCAGTAGCGGGACAGCCCTCGCGAACACCGGGGAGCTGTTTTTT. Translated, it gives CASSGTALANTGELFF.

This sequence joins TRBV4-2 and TRBJ2-7; 10 nucleotides agree with TRBD2. Germline loops: CDR1 LGHNA, CDR2 YNFKEQ. The CDR3 loop spans 14 amino acids. V trimming: 0 bases; J trimming: 6 bases; junction bases outside the gene matches: 2. CDR3 loop: CASSQDKREGEQYF. CDR3 DNA: TGTGCCAGCAGCCAAGATAAGCGGGAGGGCGAGCAGTACTTC.

The chain couples TRBV19 to TRBJ2-7; D is possibly TRBD2 (6 bases). CDR3 size: 15 residues. V dropped 4 bases and J dropped 0 bases, with 13 bases sitting between them. Germline CDR1 is LNHDA and CDR2 is SQIVND (reference sequence). The CDR3 region has the DNA TGTGCCAGTAGTAAGGTAGCGGAGATCTCCTACGAGCAGTACTTC. This sequence encodes CASSKVAEISYEQYF. Using reference TRBV19 and TRBJ2-7 for the parts outside the CDR3, the full variable domain is DGGITQSPKYLFRKEGQNVTLSCEQNLNHDAMYWYRQDPGQGLRLIYYSQIVNDFQKGDIAEGYSVSREKKESFPLTVTSAQKNPTAFYLCASSKVAEISYEQYFGPGTRLTVT.

The DNA of the CDR3 is TGCGCCAGCAGTGAGAGGCCCTACGAGCAGTACTTC. It yields the protein CASSERPYEQYF. This chain uses TRBV10-2 with TRBJ2-7; D unresolved. V lost 2 bases and J 2 bases, leaving 4 bases between the germline ends. Per germline, CDR1 WSHSY and CDR2 SAAADI. This CDR3 has 12 amino acids.

The rearrangement joins TRBV9 to TRBJ2-1, with D possibly called TRBD1 or TRBD2 (6 bases each). Trimming shortened V by 4 bases and J by 9 bases, and 20 bases separated the two germline ends. Germline V CDR1 and CDR2: SGDLS, YYNGEE. This CDR3 region has 15 residues. The CDR3: CASSPGGLAFAEQFF. The CDR3 DNA sequence: TGTGCCAGCAGCCCTGGGGGGCTAGCGTTCGCTGAGCAGTTCTTC.

The genes are TRBV4-1 and TRBJ2-3; tentative D call: TRBD2 (6 bases). CDR1 and CDR2 from the germline V gene are MGHRA and YSYEKL. The CDR3 is 15 amino acids. The V gene lost 4 bases and the J gene lost 3 bases, with 14 bases spanning the gap. The DNA of the CDR3 is TGCGCCAGCAGCCGCCCCCTAGCGAAAACAGATACGCAGTATTTT. This gives the protein CASSRPLAKTDTQYF.

There are a few counts of this clone. The chain carries TRBV20-1 and TRBJ2-7; 10 bases line up with TRBD1. Losses at the gene ends were 3 bases for V and 9 bases for J; bases not matched to a gene: 2. The CDR3 has 11 amino acids. Germline CDR1 and CDR2: DFQATT and SNEGSKA (reference sequence). This CDR3 reads CSARTGGRQYF. The CDR3 region has the DNA TGCAGTGCTAGGACAGGGGGCAGGCAGTACTTC.

The genes are TRBV27 and TRBJ2-5, with D uncertain. The DNA end favors TRBJ2-7, so the J call may be wrong. The CDR3 has 12 amino acids. Germline values: CDR1 MNHEY, CDR2 SMNVEV (reference sequence). CDR3 loop: CASSLKTYEQYF. In DNA, the CDR3 is TGTGCCAGCAGTTTGAAGACCTACGAGCAGTACTTC.

The genes are TRBV19 and TRBJ2-3; TRBD2 matches 10 bases. This CDR3 is built from 14 residues. Germline V CDR1 and CDR2: LNHDA, SQIVND (reference sequence). With 4 bases clipped from V and 4 bases from J, the junction kept 2 bases outside the gene matches. CDR3 protein: CASSKREGPDTQYF. The CDR3 DNA is TGTGCCAGTAGTAAGCGGGAGGGTCCAGATACGCAGTATTTT.

The genes are TRBV6-1 and TRBJ1-5, with D possibly being TRBD1 (6 bases). V shed 2 bases and J shed 7 bases, with 12 bases lying between them. The CDR3 sequence is 14 residues long. The germline gives CDR1 MNHNS, CDR2 SASEGT. The CDR3 protein is CASSETGSSQPQHF. CDR3 sequence (DNA): TGTGCCAGCAGTGAAACAGGGTCGAGCCAGCCCCAGCATTTT.

The chain is built from TRBV6-6 and TRBJ2-3; 12 bases agree with TRBD2. With V trimmed by 6 bases and J by 0 bases, 4 bases remained unmatched. CDR1 is MNHNY, CDR2 SVGAGI, per germline (reference sequence). This CDR3 is built from 16 residues. CDR3 protein: CASSWTSGTSTDTQYF. The DNA for the CDR3 is TGTGCCAGCAGCTGGACTAGCGGGACTAGCACAGATACGCAGTATTTT.

Note on this clone: An end of the junction does not agree with germline; a read error may underlie this. The same CDR3 is also encoded by other DNA sequences in this sample. The chain employs TRBV7-7 and TRBJ2-2; D might be TRBD1 (6 bases). CDR3 size: 15 residues. From germline, CDR1 is SSHAT and CDR2 FNYEAQ (reference sequence). CDR3 coding DNA: TGTGCTAGCAGCTTAGCAGGGGCGAACACCGGGGAGCTGTTTTTT. It yields the protein CASSLAGANTGELFF.

This chain connects TRBV2 to TRBJ2-2, with TRBD2 matching 10 bases. The CDR3 totals 17 residues. Germline CDR1 is SNHLY and CDR2 is FYNNEI. Trimming at V came to 11 bases and at J to 2 bases, leaving 14 bases not matched to a gene. The CDR3 protein is CAGSKGLAGVNTGELFF. In DNA, the CDR3 is TGTGCCGGCTCGAAGGGCCTAGCGGGAGTTAACACCGGGGAGCTGTTTTTT.

V gene TRBV4-2 combines with J gene TRBJ2-7; D is perhaps TRBD2 (6 bases). The CDR3 sequence is 14 residues long. Trimming stripped 4 bases from V and 3 bases from J, with 13 bases between. Per the germline V gene, CDR1 is LGHNA and CDR2 is YNFKEQ. This CDR3 is CASSPSGRDYEQYF. The CDR3 DNA follows: TGTGCCAGCAGCCCGAGTGGGCGGGACTACGAGCAGTACTTC.

This rearrangement joins TRBV4-2 to TRBJ2-5, with 12 bases lining up with TRBD2. CDR3 length: 16 residues. V lost 4 bases to trimming and J lost 1 base; unmatched junction nucleotides: 4. CDR1 LGHNA and CDR2 YNFKEQ come from the germline V gene. In DNA form, the CDR3 reads TGTGCCAGCAGCCCTGGACTAGCGGGGTCCCAAGAGACCCAGTACTTC. Amino acids: CASSPGLAGSQETQYF.

CDR3 region: CASRSQGEGEKLFF. CDR3 nucleotide sequence: TGTGCCAGCAGAAGCCAGGGGGAAGGTGAAAAACTGTTTTTT. This chain links TRBV6-5 with TRBJ1-4; TRBD1 matches at 7 bases. Trimming removed 6 bases from V and 7 bases from J; junction bases left unmatched: 8. The CDR3 runs to 14 residues. Germline CDR1 MNHEY, CDR2 SVGAGI.

The rearrangement joins TRBV7-8 to TRBJ2-1; TRBD2 matches 16 bases. The germline V gene encodes CDR1 SGHVS and CDR2 FQNEAQ. This CDR3 has 20 residues. J was trimmed by 2 bases and V by 1 base; bases with no gene match: 8. CDR3 protein: CASSLVARGTSGRAYNEQFF. CDR3 in DNA: TGTGCCAGCAGCTTAGTGGCGAGGGGGACTAGCGGGAGGGCCTACAATGAGCAGTTCTTC.

This chain joins TRBV11-1 and TRBJ2-2; the D gene is possibly TRBD2 (5 bases). CDR3 size: 14 residues. CDR1 SGHAT and CDR2 FQDESV come from the germline V gene (reference sequence). The germline V and J ends were trimmed by 5 bases and 1 base, with 8 bases remaining between them. The CDR3 coding sequence is TGTGCCAGCAGCACTAGATTGAACACCGGGGAGCTGTTTTTT. Residues: CASSTRLNTGELFF.

The V and J genes are TRBV6-5 and TRBJ2-1; 10 nucleotides align to TRBD2. There are 15 residues in the CDR3. The germline V gene has CDR1 MNHEY and CDR2 SVGAGI. V lost 6 bases and J lost 8; bases outside the gene matches: 10. This CDR3 reads CASRPLAGKFHEQFF. The CDR3 DNA reads as TGTGCCAGCAGGCCACTAGCGGGAAAATTCCATGAGCAGTTCTTC.

This clone has just one count. The rearrangement joins TRBV4-1 to TRBJ2-7; 10 bases align to TRBD2. The CDR3 consists of 15 residues. Germline V gene sequence: CDR1 MGHRA, CDR2 YSYEKL. V trimming: 4 bases; J trimming: 3 bases; junction bases outside the gene matches: 6. DNA for the CDR3: TGCGCCAGCAGCCCCGCTAGCGGGAGAGGCTACGAGCAGTACTTC. Encoded protein: CASSPASGRGYEQYF.

J is TRBJ1-3 and V is TRBV5-4; D remains unclear. The V end lost 0 bases, the J end lost 4 bases, and 11 bases lay between the germline ends. CDR3 length: 15 amino acids. Germline V gene lookup returns CDR1 SGHNT and CDR2 YYREEE (reference sequence). CDR3 in amino acids: CASSLEPGRGNTIYF. DNA for the CDR3: TGTGCCAGCAGCTTGGAACCCGGGAGGGGAAACACCATATATTTT.

V and J are TRBV2 and TRBJ2-7; D is ambiguous. CDR1 is SNHLY, CDR2 FYNNEI, per germline. V dropped 4 bases and J dropped 0 bases, with 10 bases sitting between them. The CDR3 extends over 14 amino acids. The CDR3 sequence is CASSVLASSYEQYF. CDR3 coding DNA: TGTGCCAGCAGTGTGTTGGCCAGCTCCTACGAGCAGTACTTC. The full variable domain, in which reference TRBV2 and TRBJ2-7 provide the parts outside the CDR3, is EPEVTQTPSHQVTQMGQEVILRCVPISNHLYFYWYRQILGQKVEFLVSFYNNEISEKSEIFDDQFSVERPDGSNFTLKIRSTKLEDSAMYFCASSVLASSYEQYFGPGTRLTVT.

This clone was found once. This chain links TRBV4-1 with TRBJ1-4; 7 bases agree with TRBD1. From germline, CDR1 is MGHRA and CDR2 YSYEKL. CDR3 length: 14 amino acids. The V gene end was trimmed by 4 bases and the J gene end by 6 bases; junction bases not matched to a gene: 5. For the CDR3, the DNA is TGCGCCAGCAGCCCCCGGGACAGCGATGAAAAACTGTTTTTT. Amino acids: CASSPRDSDEKLFF.

V usage is TRBV6-6 and J usage is TRBJ2-7; possibly TRBD2 for D (5 bases). CDR1 and CDR2 from the germline V gene are MNHNY and SVGAGI (reference sequence). The CDR3 has 14 residues. Trimming removed 2 bases from V and 0 bases from J, with 8 bases in between. For the CDR3, the DNA is TGTGCCAGCAGTTACGGGAGCGGCTCCTACGAGCAGTACTTC. Translating it yields CASSYGSGSYEQYF.

V and J are TRBV7-9 and TRBJ2-2, with TRBD1 identical over 8 bases. The length of the CDR3 is 16 residues. Germline trimming cut 2 bases from V and 0 bases from J; bases unmatched to any gene: 2. Per the germline V gene, CDR1 is SEHNR and CDR2 is FQNEAQ (reference sequence). The CDR3 sequence is CASSLPTGANTGELFF. The DNA for the CDR3 is TGTGCCAGCAGCTTACCGACAGGGGCGAACACCGGGGAGCTGTTTTTT.

The chain couples TRBV10-3 to TRBJ2-7; no clear D. Between the trimmed V and J ends, which lost 3 bases and 0 bases, there was a span of 3 bases. The CDR3 extends over 12 amino acids. From germline, CDR1 is ENHRY and CDR2 SYGVKD. The CDR3 loop reads CAISDFSYEQYF. The CDR3 coding sequence is TGTGCCATCAGTGACTTCTCCTACGAGCAGTACTTC.

The chain couples TRBV7-2 to TRBJ2-7; 7 bases agree with TRBD1. V trimming: 1 base; J trimming: 3 bases; junction bases outside the gene matches: 9. CDR1 is SGHTA and CDR2 is FQGNSA in the germline V gene. The CDR3 runs to 16 residues. Here the CDR3 reads CASSLGVGTDYYEQYF. Written as DNA, the CDR3 is TGTGCCAGCAGCTTAGGGGTTGGGACAGACTACTACGAGCAGTACTTC.